A single sample gave rise to the 10 T cell receptor beta chains below, sequenced in a study of T cells in Graves' hyperthyroidism and ophthalmopathy. RNA transcripts provided the source from which TCR beta CDR3 regions were amplified. Researchers ran a first-round RT-PCR on the TCR CDR3 using the HTBI primer set. TCRdb re-called the multiplex PCR reads with MiXCR, one entry per CDR3 protein. The sample has roughly 750,000 distinct CDR3 sequences; roughly 17% are singletons. Specimen: blood. These receptors originate from a man aged 18 to 29 with Graves' hyperthyroidism.

This clonotype has more than one count but fewer than ten. V usage is TRBV20-1 and J usage is TRBJ1-1, with a tentative D call TRBD1 (5 bases). CDR1 and CDR2 (germline): DFQATT, SNEGSKA (reference sequence). The CDR3 sequence is 16 residues long. The V and J ends lost 0 bases and 11 bases respectively, with 25 bases between them. CDR3 sequence reads: CSARDLADDLSGGAFF. The CDR3 DNA reads TGCAGTGCTAGAGATCTCGCCGACGACCTTTCCGGGGGGGCTTTCTTT.

This clonotype has ten or more counts. This chain uses TRBV2 with TRBJ1-4; D unclear. Germline V gives CDR1 SNHLY, CDR2 FYNNEI. With 4 bases removed from V and 8 bases from J, the gap between germline ends came to 11 bases. There are 13 residues in the CDR3. The CDR3 sequence is CASSGGRGEKLFF. The CDR3 bases are TGTGCCAGCAGTGGGGGTCGAGGAGAAAAACTGTTTTTT. Full variable domain (remainder filled in from reference TRBV2 and TRBJ1-4): EPEVTQTPSHQVTQMGQEVILRCVPISNHLYFYWYRQILGQKVEFLVSFYNNEISEKSEIFDDQFSVERPDGSNFTLKIRSTKLEDSAMYFCASSGGRGEKLFFGSGTQLSVL.

This clonotype appeared many times. J is TRBJ2-7 and V is TRBV11-3, with D possibly TRBD2 on 6 matching bases. The CDR3 has 14 residues. CDR1 is SGHNT and CDR2 is YENEEA in the germline V gene. Trimming took 5 bases from V and 6 from J, leaving 17 bases between them. The CDR3 here is CASSVPSRDSEQYF. The DNA for the CDR3 is TGTGCCAGCAGCGTCCCCTCCAGGGACTCCGAGCAGTACTTC. The entire variable domain, with the rest obtained from reference TRBV11-3 and TRBJ2-7, is as follows: EAGVVQSPRYKIIEKKQPVAFWCNPISGHNTLYWYLQNLGQGPELLIRYENEEAVDDSQLPKDRFSAERLKGVDSTLKIQPAELGDSAVYLCASSVPSRDSEQYFGPGTRLTVT.

This clonotype was seen repeatedly, ten times or more. This sequence joins TRBV28 and TRBJ1-2, with 7 bases aligning to TRBD1. Germline CDR1 MDHEN, CDR2 SYDVKM. V was clipped by 6 bases and J by 5 bases; unmatched bases: 12. The CDR3 is made up of 15 amino acids. This CDR3 is CASRGTATDPYGYTF. The CDR3 DNA reads as TGTGCCAGCAGGGGGACAGCCACTGATCCTTATGGCTACACCTTC.

This clonotype was counted at least ten times. The J gene is TRBJ2-3, the V gene TRBV4-3, with D uncertain. The CDR3 sequence is 13 residues long. Deletions cut 4 bases from V and 3 bases from J, with 8 bases between. Germline V gene lookup returns CDR1 LGHNA and CDR2 YSLEER. This chain's CDR3 is CASSRLGTDTQYF. The CDR3, as DNA: TGCGCCAGCAGCCGCCTAGGGACAGATACGCAGTATTTT.

The chain combines TRBV7-2 with TRBJ2-2; maybe TRBD1 (6 bases). The CDR3 is 16 amino acids. Trimming left V 5 bases short and J 3 bases short, with 16 bases between. The germline V gene encodes CDR1 SGHTA and CDR2 FQGNSA. The CDR3, as DNA: TGTGCCAGCAGCCCTCCTTCACAGGGTCACACCGGGGAGCTGTTTTTT. The encoded protein is CASSPPSQGHTGELFF.

This clonotype was seen a handful of times. The genes are TRBV24-1 and TRBJ2-7; 8 positions match TRBD1. Germline CDR1 is KGHDR and CDR2 is SFDVKD. After removal of 10 bases from V and 5 bases from J, the junction contained 9 bases not matched to a gene. The CDR3 loop spans 13 amino acids. CDR3: CATARTGIDEQYF. CDR3 DNA: TGTGCCACAGCAAGGACAGGGATCGACGAGCAGTACTTC.

This clonotype was counted many times. The chain is built from TRBV7-9 and TRBJ1-2; 7 bases line up with TRBD1. Germline assignment: CDR1 SEHNR and CDR2 FQNEAQ (reference sequence). J lost 4 bases, V lost 5 bases, and 7 bases had no gene match. This CDR3 has 14 amino acids. The CDR3: CASSVGTDPYGYTF. The CDR3 DNA reads TGTGCCAGCAGCGTCGGGACAGATCCCTATGGCTACACCTTC.

The chain links TRBV20-1 to TRBJ1-1, with no clear D. The germline gives CDR1 DFQATT, CDR2 SNEGSKA (reference sequence). The V end lost 0 bases, the J end lost 2 bases, and 10 bases lay between the germline ends. CDR3 length: 14 residues. Written as DNA, the CDR3 is TGCAGTGCTAGAGATCCGGGCACCAACACTGAAGCTTTCTTT. This sequence encodes CSARDPGTNTEAFF.

J is TRBJ2-7 and V is TRBV20-1, with TRBD1 matching over 8 bases. The V gene's germline CDR1 is DFQATT and CDR2 SNEGSKA (reference sequence). This CDR3 spans 15 amino acids. J was trimmed by 4 bases and V by 4 bases; bases with no gene match: 12. This chain's CDR3 is CSANSRDRNVYEQYF. In DNA form, the CDR3 reads TGCAGTGCTAATAGCCGGGACAGGAATGTTTACGAGCAGTACTTC.